The TCR beta chain described here comes from a study of blood T cell repertoires in COVID-19 (dated by TCRdb to the early 2020s). As for the study more broadly: Samples from collaborators originated in the United States, Italy and Spain and spanned both the acute and convalescent phases of COVID-19. The prospective study material was composed of cDNA or gDNA derived from T cells, B-cell-depleted T cells, or PBMCs. Subjects who had been exposed to COVID-19, were actively infected with it, or had recovered from it provided the deeply sampled blood TCRbeta repertoires that made up the dataset. A freely available public database, intended as a resource for researchers studying the immune response to SARS-CoV-2, is where the repertoires were released. Samples were obtained from the ongoing ImmuneRACE study (first 160 participants) and from about 1,300 subjects provided by 6 global collaborators. The sample metadata nearly always contained a de-identified subject ID, COVID-19 status, age in years and sex. Where available, HLA class I and class II types were obtained from metadata supplied by the sample provider rather than from assay-based typing.

Collaborating institutions collected whole blood in K2EDTA tubes following their own protocols. For TCRbeta analysis, collaborator samples were shipped as frozen whole blood, as isolated PBMCs, or as DNA extracted from either sample type. Measured from the cysteine to the phenylalanine, the CDR3 is 16 residues long. CDR3 DNA only is kept here, 48 bases in frame from base 1. V is trimmed back by 3 bases and J by 2 bases, and the junction contains 12 bases that no gene match accounts for. The germline V gene (reference sequence) gives CDR1 as GTSNPN and CDR2 as SVGIG. With regard to this clone: The antigen it recognizes is unknown. No base-level quality is on record; no much larger clone is a single base apart.

TCRbeta CDR3 regions were amplified from genomic DNA by means of the immunoSEQ Assay, a bias-controlled multiplex PCR. As for how the authors treated the data: The number of nucleated cells in each sample was estimated from the amplification of reference gene primers within the assay. Sequence reads were collapsed and filtered to measure the absolute abundance of every unique TCRbeta CDR3 rearrangement. For each sample, productive Simpson clonality was calculated as the square root of Simpson's diversity index across productive rearrangements. The clones in this table, taken by TCRdb from immuneACCESS, are in-frame only. Not every clone is retained; where verified, under half of the shortfall comes from an unresolved V gene, and the cause of the rest is unknown. Clonal size and the V and J genes are those of that table, whereas D and trimming came from the DNA. Here the sample has about 100,000 clones; approximately 85% occur a single time. 5.5% to 8% of the sample lies in the top ten.

Overall study results and their limits: The quantity of clinical and demographic metadata differed by source and by participant and was supplied without curation.

The sequence joins TRBV30 to TRBJ1-1, and 7 junctional nucleotides match TRBD1. This TCR was recovered from a woman aged 55-75 years with acute or convalescent COVID-19. Specimen: peripheral blood. The CDR3 protein sequence reads: CAWRPRVVGGNTEAFF. The DNA sequence is as follows: TGTGCCTGGAGACCCAGAGTGGTAGGGGGCAACACTGAAGCTTTCTTT.